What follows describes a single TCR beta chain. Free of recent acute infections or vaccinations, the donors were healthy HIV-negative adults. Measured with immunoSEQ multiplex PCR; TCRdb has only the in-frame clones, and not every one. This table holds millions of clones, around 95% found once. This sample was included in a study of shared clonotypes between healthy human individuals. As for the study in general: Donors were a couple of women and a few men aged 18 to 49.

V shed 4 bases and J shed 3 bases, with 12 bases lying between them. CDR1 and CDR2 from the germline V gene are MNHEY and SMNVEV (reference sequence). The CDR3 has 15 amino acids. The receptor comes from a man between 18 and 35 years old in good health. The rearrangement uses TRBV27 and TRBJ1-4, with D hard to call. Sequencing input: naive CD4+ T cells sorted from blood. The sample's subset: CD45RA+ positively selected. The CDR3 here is CASSSGRVANEKLFF. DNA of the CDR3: TGTGCCAGCAGTTCGGGGAGAGTGGCTAATGAAAAACTGTTTTTT.